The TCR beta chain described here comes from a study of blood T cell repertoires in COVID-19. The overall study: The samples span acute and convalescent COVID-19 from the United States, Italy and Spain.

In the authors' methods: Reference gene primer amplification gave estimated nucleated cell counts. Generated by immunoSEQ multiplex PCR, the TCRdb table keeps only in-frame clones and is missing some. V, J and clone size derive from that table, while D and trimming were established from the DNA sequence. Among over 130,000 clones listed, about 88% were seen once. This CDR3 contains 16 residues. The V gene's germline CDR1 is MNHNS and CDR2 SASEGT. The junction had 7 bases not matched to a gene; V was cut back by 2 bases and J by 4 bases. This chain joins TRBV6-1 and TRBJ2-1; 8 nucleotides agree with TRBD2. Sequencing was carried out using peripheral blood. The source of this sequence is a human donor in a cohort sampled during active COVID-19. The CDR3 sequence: CASSETAGGLYNEQFF. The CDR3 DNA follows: TGTGCCAGCAGTGAAACGGCGGGGGGCTTATACAATGAGCAGTTCTTC.